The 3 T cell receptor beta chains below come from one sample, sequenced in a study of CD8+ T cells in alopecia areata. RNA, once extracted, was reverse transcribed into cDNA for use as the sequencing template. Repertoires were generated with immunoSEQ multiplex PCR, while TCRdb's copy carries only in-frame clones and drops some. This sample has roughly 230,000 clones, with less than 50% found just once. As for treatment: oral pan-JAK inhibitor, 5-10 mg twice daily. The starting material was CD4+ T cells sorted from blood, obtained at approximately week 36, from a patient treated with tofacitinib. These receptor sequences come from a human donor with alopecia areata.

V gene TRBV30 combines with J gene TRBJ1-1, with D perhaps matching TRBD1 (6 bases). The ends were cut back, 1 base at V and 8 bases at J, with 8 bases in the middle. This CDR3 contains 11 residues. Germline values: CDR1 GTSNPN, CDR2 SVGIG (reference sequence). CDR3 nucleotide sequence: TGTGCCTGGAGTGAAGGGGGAGAAGCTTTCTTT. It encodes CAWSEGGEAFF.

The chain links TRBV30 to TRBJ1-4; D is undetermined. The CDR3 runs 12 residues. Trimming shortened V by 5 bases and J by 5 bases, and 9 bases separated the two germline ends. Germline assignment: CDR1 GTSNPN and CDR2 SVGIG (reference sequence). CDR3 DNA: TGTGCCTGGGGGGTAACGAATGAAAAACTGTTTTTT. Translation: CAWGVTNEKLFF.

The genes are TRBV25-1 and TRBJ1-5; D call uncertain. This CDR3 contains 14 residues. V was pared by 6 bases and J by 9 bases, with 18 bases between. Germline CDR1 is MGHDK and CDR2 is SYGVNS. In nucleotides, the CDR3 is TGTGCCAGCAGCGACGGGATTACCCTCGGGCCCCAGCATTTT. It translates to CASSDGITLGPQHF.